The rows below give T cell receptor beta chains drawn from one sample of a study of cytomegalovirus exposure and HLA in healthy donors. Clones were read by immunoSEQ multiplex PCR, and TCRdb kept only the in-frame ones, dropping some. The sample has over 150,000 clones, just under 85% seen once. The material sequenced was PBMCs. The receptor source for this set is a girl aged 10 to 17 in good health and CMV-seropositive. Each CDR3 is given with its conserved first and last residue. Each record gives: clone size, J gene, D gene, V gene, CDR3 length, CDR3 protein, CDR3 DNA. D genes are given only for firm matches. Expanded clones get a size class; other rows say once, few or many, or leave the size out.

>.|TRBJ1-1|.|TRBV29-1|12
CSASQGNTEAFF
TGCAGCGCGAGTCAGGGGAACACTGAAGCTTTCTTT
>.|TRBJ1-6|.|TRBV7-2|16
CASSLAVGSQNSPLHF
TGTGCCAGCAGCTTAGCGGTTGGGAGTCAAAATTCACCCCTCCACTTT
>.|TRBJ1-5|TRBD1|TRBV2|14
CASRAGTGNQPQHF
TGTGCCAGCAGAGCCGGGACAGGGAATCAGCCCCAGCATTTT
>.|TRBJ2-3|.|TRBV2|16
CASSGGQKKSTDTQYF
TGTGCCAGCAGTGGGGGACAAAAAAAGAGCACAGATACGCAGTATTTT
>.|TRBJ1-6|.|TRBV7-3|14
CASSLTSGNSPLHF
TGTGCCAGCAGCTTAACATCGGGGAATTCACCCCTCCACTTT
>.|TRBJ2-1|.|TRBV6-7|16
CASSSQGRKPYNEQFF
TGTGCCAGCAGTTCACAGGGAAGGAAGCCCTACAATGAGCAGTTCTTC
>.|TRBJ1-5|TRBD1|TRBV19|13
CASGDSSYQPQHF
TGTGCCAGTGGGGACAGCTCCTATCAGCCCCAGCATTTT
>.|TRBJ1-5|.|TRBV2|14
CASSAQISNQPQHF
TGTGCCAGCAGTGCACAGATTAGCAATCAGCCCCAGCATTTT
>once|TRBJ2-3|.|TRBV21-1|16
CASSIAGTGVTDTQYF
TGTGCCAGCAGCATCGCCGGGACAGGGGTTACAGATACGCAGTATTTT
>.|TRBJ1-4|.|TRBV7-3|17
CASSETAGISTNEKLFF
TGTGCCAGCAGCGAGACAGCAGGAATCTCAACTAATGAAAAACTGTTTTTT
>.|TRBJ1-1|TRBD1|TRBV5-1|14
CASSLRTGPSEAFF
TGCGCCAGCAGCCTGCGGACAGGGCCGTCTGAAGCTTTCTTT
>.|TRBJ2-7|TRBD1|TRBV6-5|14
CASRDRAILNEQYF
TGTGCCAGCAGAGACAGGGCGATTTTGAACGAGCAGTACTTC
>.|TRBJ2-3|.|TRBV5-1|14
CASSLYTGTDTQYF
TGCGCCAGCAGCTTGTACACAGGCACAGATACGCAGTATTTT
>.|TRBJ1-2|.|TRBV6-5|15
CASSYSGGGGYGYTF
TGTGCCAGCAGTTACTCGGGAGGGGGAGGCTATGGCTACACCTTC
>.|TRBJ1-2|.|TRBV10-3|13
CAISEGGGYGYTF
TGTGCCATCAGTGAGGGGGGGGGCTATGGCTACACCTTC
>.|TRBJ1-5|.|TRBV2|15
CASSEAGYSNQPQHF
TGTGCCAGCAGTGAAGCCGGTTACAGCAATCAGCCCCAGCATTTT
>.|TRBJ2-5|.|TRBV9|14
CASSVATSRETQYF
TGTGCCAGCAGCGTGGCAACTAGTAGGGAGACCCAGTACTTC
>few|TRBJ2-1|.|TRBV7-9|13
CASQGLLYNEQFF
TGTGCCAGCCAGGGACTGCTCTACAATGAGCAGTTCTTC
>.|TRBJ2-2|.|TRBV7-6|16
CASSLSGRSYTGELFF
TGTGCCAGCAGCTTAAGTGGCAGGTCCTACACCGGGGAGCTGTTTTTT
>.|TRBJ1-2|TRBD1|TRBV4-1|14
CASSPVGTVYGYTF
TGCGCCAGCAGCCCAGTAGGGACAGTCTATGGCTACACCTTC
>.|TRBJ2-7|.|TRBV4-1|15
CASSPIHPATYEQYF
TGCGCCAGCAGTCCAATACACCCCGCAACCTACGAGCAGTACTTC
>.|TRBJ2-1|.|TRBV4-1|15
CASSQDRGNYNEQFF
TGCGCCAGCAGCCAAGACAGGGGTAACTACAATGAGCAGTTCTTC
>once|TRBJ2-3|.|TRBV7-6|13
CASTPPQGRTQYF
TGTGCCAGCACCCCGCCCCAGGGTCGGACGCAGTATTTT
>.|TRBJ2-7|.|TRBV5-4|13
CASSLLHRAEQYF
TGTGCCAGCAGCCTGCTGCACAGGGCCGAGCAGTACTTC
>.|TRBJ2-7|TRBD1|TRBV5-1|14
CASSVGTESYEQYF
TGCGCCAGCAGCGTCGGGACAGAGTCCTACGAGCAGTACTTC
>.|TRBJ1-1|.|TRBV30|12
CAWSDLGTEAFF
TGTGCCTGGAGTGACCTCGGGACTGAAGCTTTCTTT
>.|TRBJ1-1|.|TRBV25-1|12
CASSELGREAFF
TGTGCCAGCAGTGAGTTAGGCAGGGAAGCTTTCTTT
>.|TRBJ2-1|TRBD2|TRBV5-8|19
CASSLAVLAGGSSYNEQFF
TGTGCCAGCAGCTTGGCCGTACTAGCGGGGGGTTCCTCCTACAATGAGCAGTTCTTC
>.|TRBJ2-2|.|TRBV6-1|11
CASKENGELFF
TGTGCCAGCAAAGAGAATGGGGAGCTGTTTTTT